The next 21 T cell receptor beta chains were all read from a single sample in a study of blood T cell repertoires in COVID-19. TCRdb's copy holds only in-frame clones and misses some; the assay was immunoSEQ multiplex PCR. There are 200,000 to 250,000 clones in the sample; about 85% occur only once, and 10% to 12% lies in the top ten. Input material: PBMCs or T cells enriched from blood (not recorded which). The source of these receptors is a man aged 25 to 40 who had recovered from COVID-19.

This rearrangement joins TRBV7-2 to TRBJ2-6; D perhaps matches TRBD2 (7 bases). The germline gives CDR1 SGHTA, CDR2 FQGNSA. This CDR3 has 15 residues. V was trimmed by 5 bases and J by 2 bases, leaving 10 bases between them. The CDR3 DNA reads TGTGCCAGCAGCCAAGGGGGGGCTGGGGCCAACGTCCTGACTTTC. Its translation: CASSQGGAGANVLTF.

The chain couples TRBV19 to TRBJ1-1; D is unresolved. V was cut by 2 bases and J by 5 bases, with 9 bases left in between. The CDR3 runs 13 residues. The V gene's germline CDR1 is LNHDA and CDR2 SQIVND (reference sequence). The CDR3 sequence is CASSISQATEAFF. For the CDR3, the DNA is TGTGCCAGTAGTATAAGCCAGGCGACTGAAGCTTTCTTT.

This chain connects TRBV3-1 (or the pseudogene TRBV3-2) to TRBJ1-1; 7 positions agree with TRBD1. Germline CDR1 is LGHDT and CDR2 is YNNKEL (reference sequence). J was trimmed by 0 bases and V by 3 bases; bases with no gene match: 7. This CDR3 has 16 residues. The CDR3 sequence is CASSQIRGTVNTEAFF. The CDR3 bases are TGTGCCAGCAGCCAGATAAGGGGGACAGTGAACACTGAAGCTTTCTTT.

The chain is built from TRBV19 and TRBJ2-3; 12 bases align to TRBD2. The CDR3 is 16 amino acids. With V trimmed by 4 bases and J by 6 bases, 8 bases remained unmatched. Per germline, CDR1 LNHDA and CDR2 SQIVND (reference sequence). The chain's CDR3 is CASSTRLAGVTDTQYF. The CDR3 DNA reads TGTGCCAGTAGTACCCGACTAGCGGGGGTCACGGATACGCAGTATTTT.

V and J are TRBV3-1 (or the pseudogene TRBV3-2) and TRBJ1-1; D is ambiguous. The CDR3 covers 13 residues. V dropped 1 base and J dropped 10 bases, with 13 bases sitting between them. Germline V lookup: CDR1 LGHDT, CDR2 YNNKEL (reference sequence). The CDR3 region is CASSQAPWQRAFF. CDR3 DNA sequence: TGTGCCAGCAGCCAAGCCCCCTGGCAGCGAGCTTTCTTT.

The J gene is TRBJ1-2, the V gene TRBV20-1; D gene uncertain. CDR3 length: 12 amino acids. The germline V gene encodes CDR1 DFQATT and CDR2 SNEGSKA (reference sequence). V lost 3 bases, J lost 4 bases, and 9 bases lay in between. The CDR3 DNA reads as TGCAGTGCTAGTCCTCAGATCTATGGCTACACCTTC. Translated, it gives CSASPQIYGYTF.

The V and J genes are TRBV24-1 and TRBJ2-1; TRBD2 aligns across 12 bases. The V and J ends lost 2 bases and 0 bases, in that order; junction bases with no gene match: 4. Germline assignment: CDR1 KGHDR and CDR2 SFDVKD. This CDR3 is built from 18 residues. CDR3 DNA sequence: TGTGCCACCAGTGATTCTTCGACTAGCGGGGGCTCCTACAATGAGCAGTTCTTC. It specifies CATSDSSTSGGSYNEQFF.

The gene calls are TRBV27 and TRBJ2-1; 7 bases are shared with TRBD2. V shed 3 bases and J 9 bases; nucleotides not matched to a gene: 11. The CDR3 extends over 15 amino acids. From germline, CDR1 is MNHEY and CDR2 SMNVEV (reference sequence). CDR3 in amino acids: CASSLGLFTGLEQFF. The CDR3 DNA follows: TGTGCCAGCAGTTTGGGACTATTCACGGGTCTTGAGCAGTTCTTC.

The chain uses TRBV7-2 and TRBJ2-3; D unresolved. The CDR3 runs to 13 residues. The ends were cut back, 0 bases at V and 5 bases at J, with 6 bases in the middle. Germline V gene data show CDR1 as SGHTA and CDR2 as FQGNSA. The CDR3 bases are TGTGCCAGCAGCTTAGCATGGCAAGATACGCAGTATTTT. It is translated as CASSLAWQDTQYF.

The chain links TRBV5-1 to TRBJ1-4; possible D gene TRBD1, 5 bases. Trimming left V 4 bases short and J 4 bases short, with 17 bases between. There are 16 residues in the CDR3. CDR1 SGHRS and CDR2 YFSETQ come from the germline V gene. CDR3 nucleotides: TGCGCCAGCAGCCTCCCGCGGGGCAGATATAATGAAAAACTGTTTTTT. The encoded protein is CASSLPRGRYNEKLFF.

J is TRBJ1-5 and V is TRBV2; TRBD1 aligns across 7 bases. Germline V gene lookup returns CDR1 SNHLY and CDR2 FYNNEI. The CDR3 runs to 14 residues. V gave up 4 bases and J gave up 7 bases; unmatched junction bases: 7. CDR3 in DNA: TGTGCCAGCAGTGCACAGGGGCTGGGACAGCCCCAGCATTTT. Protein: CASSAQGLGQPQHF.

This chain links TRBV9 with TRBJ1-6; D uncertain. From germline, CDR1 is SGDLS and CDR2 YYNGEE. The CDR3 runs 15 residues. V was pared by 4 bases and J by 7 bases, with 15 bases between. The DNA for the CDR3 is TGTGCCAGCAGCTTCCACTCTGGGGAGAATTCACCCCTCCACTTT. This codes for CASSFHSGENSPLHF.

This chain connects TRBV6-5 to TRBJ2-7; no clear D. CDR1 is MNHEY and CDR2 is SVGAGI in the germline V gene. CDR3 length equals 12 residues. V lost 8 bases and J lost 0, with 8 bases in between. CDR3 loop: CASLSSSYEQYF. Here the CDR3 DNA reads TGTGCCAGCCTTTCCAGCTCCTACGAGCAGTACTTC.

This chain uses TRBV10-3 with TRBJ2-7; 9 nucleotides align to TRBD2. Trimming at V came to 6 bases and at J to 4 bases, leaving 7 bases not matched to a gene. This CDR3 region has 14 residues. Germline V CDR1 and CDR2: ENHRY, SYGVKD. The CDR3 spells CAISPGLAEYEQYF. In nucleotides, the CDR3 is TGTGCCATCAGCCCGGGACTAGCCGAATACGAGCAGTACTTC.

V is TRBV6-5 and J is TRBJ2-1, with TRBD2 identical over 12 bases. Per the germline V gene, CDR1 is MNHEY and CDR2 is SVGAGI. After removal of 5 bases from V and 10 bases from J, the junction contained 9 bases not matched to a gene. CDR3 length: 15 amino acids. Written as DNA, the CDR3 is TGTGCCAGCAGTCTGACTAGCGGGGGTCTTTGGGAGCAGTTCTTC. Protein sequence: CASSLTSGGLWEQFF.

This clone was seen only once. The V and J genes are TRBV5-4 and TRBJ2-1; 11 positions agree with TRBD2. The CDR3 is made up of 15 amino acids. Trimming removed 0 bases from V and 5 bases from J; junction bases left unmatched: 1. CDR1 and CDR2 from the germline V gene are SGHNT and YYREEE (reference sequence). CDR3 sequence: CASSLGLAGNNEQFF. CDR3 bases: TGTGCCAGCAGCTTGGGACTAGCGGGGAACAATGAGCAGTTCTTC. The full variable domain, in which reference TRBV5-4 and TRBJ2-1 provide the parts outside the CDR3, is ETGVTQSPTHLIKTRGQQVTLRCSSQSGHNTVSWYQQALGQGPQFIFQYYREEENGRGNFPPRFSGLQFPNYSSELNVNALELDDSALYLCASSLGLAGNNEQFFGPGTRLTVL.

This chain joins TRBV7-8 and TRBJ1-2; D is perhaps TRBD1 (5 bases). The germline V gene has CDR1 SGHVS and CDR2 FQNEAQ. This CDR3 contains 14 residues. V was trimmed by 3 bases and J by 4 bases, leaving 12 bases between them. CDR3: CASSFIDSLYGYTF. The CDR3 coding sequence is TGTGCCAGCAGCTTTATCGACAGTCTCTATGGCTACACCTTC. Full variable domain (rest looked up from reference TRBV7-8 and TRBJ1-2): GAGVSQSPRYKVAKRGQDVALRCDPISGHVSLFWYQQALGQGPEFLTYFQNEAQLDKSGLPSDRFFAERPEGSVSTLKIQRTQQEDSAVYLCASSFIDSLYGYTFGSGTRLTVV.

This chain connects TRBV28 to TRBJ1-2; perhaps TRBD1 as D (6 bases). Trimming pared 6 bases from V and 4 bases from J, leaving 18 bases between. CDR1 and CDR2 (germline): MDHEN, SYDVKM. This CDR3 region has 15 residues. The CDR3 DNA reads as TGTGCCAGCAGGTTCCGGGGGGCAAGTAGCTATGGCTACACCTTC. Amino acid sequence: CASRFRGASSYGYTF.

J is TRBJ1-2 and V is TRBV12-3 or TRBV12-4, with 8 bases aligning to TRBD1. J lost 6 bases, V lost 4 bases, and 4 bases had no gene match. The CDR3 contains 13 residues. CDR3 bases: TGTGCCAGCAGTTCGGACAGGGTAAATGGCTACACCTTC. This encodes CASSSDRVNGYTF.

J is TRBJ1-1 and V is TRBV7-6; 7 bases are a match to TRBD1. V shed 6 bases, J shed 8 bases, and the junction held 15 bases outside the gene matches. CDR1 is SGHVS and CDR2 is FNYEAQ in the germline V gene. This CDR3 region has 15 residues. CDR3 nucleotides: TGTGCCAGCAGTTCCCAAGGGACAGCCCATACAGAAGCTTTCTTT. Amino acid sequence: CASSSQGTAHTEAFF.

J is TRBJ2-3 and V is TRBV19, with D possibly TRBD1 on 5 matching bases. V was pared by 5 bases and J by 6 bases, with 12 bases between. In germline, CDR1 is LNHDA, CDR2 SQIVND (reference sequence). The CDR3 spans 13 residues. The CDR3 sequence is CASSWSQGDTQYF. In nucleotides, the CDR3 is TGTGCCAGTAGTTGGTCCCAGGGCGATACGCAGTATTTT.